This record concerns one T cell receptor (beta chain) sequence. The antigen remains unidentified. V shed 4 bases and J 2 bases; nucleotides not matched to a gene: 3. In germline, CDR1 is PRHDT, CDR2 FYEKMQ (reference sequence). CDR3 size: 14 residues. As to treatment: around 19 received Ad26.COV2.S at low or high dose, single or two shots; about 5 received placebo; per-sample allocation not given. After the first vaccine or placebo injection, samples were drawn on day 63. The data derive from a study of Ad26.COV2.S vaccination and SARS-CoV-2 variants. Produced via immunoSEQ multiplex PCR; TCRdb's table is partial and in-frame only. The sample has around 340,000 clones, 88% seen once; the top ten hold around 6.1%. Whole-study results and caveats: Non-spike TCR breadth did not differ much between vaccine and placebo recipients.

The TCR was taken from a person between 18 and 65 years old who received the Ad26.COV2.S COVID-19 vaccine or a placebo. The source material was peripheral blood, sampled in a trial of Ad26.COV2.S vaccine versus placebo. The genes are TRBV13 and TRBJ1-1, with 8 bases aligning to TRBD1. The CDR3 DNA follows: TGTGCCAGCAGCTCGGACAGGGTCAACACTGAAGCTTTCTTT. It encodes CASSSDRVNTEAFF.